The 2 T cell receptor beta chains presented below share a single source sample, sequenced in a study of shared clonotypes between healthy human individuals. This table comes from immunoSEQ multiplex PCR, and its TCRdb copy is limited to in-frame clones, with some not included. The sample lists some 2,100,000 clones, more than 90% occurring once. Sample: naive CD4+ T cells sorted from blood. The subset is: CD45RA+ positively selected. Every receptor here comes from a young man in good health.

The gene calls are TRBV19 and TRBJ2-7; TRBD1 agrees at 8 bases. V shed 1 base and J 6 bases; nucleotides not matched to a gene: 5. Per the germline V gene, CDR1 is LNHDA and CDR2 is SQIVND (reference sequence). The CDR3 contains 14 residues. The CDR3 sequence is CASSIAGQAGEQYF. The CDR3 coding sequence is TGTGCCAGTAGTATAGCGGGACAGGCCGGCGAGCAGTACTTC.

This chain joins TRBV6-6 and TRBJ1-2; the match to TRBD1 covers 9 bases. This CDR3 contains 15 residues. With 5 bases clipped from V and 2 bases from J, the junction kept 6 bases outside the gene matches. Germline V CDR1 and CDR2: MNHNY, SVGAGI (reference sequence). Written as DNA, the CDR3 is TGTGCCAGCAGTCCAACAGGGGGCCCAAACTATGGCTACACCTTC. It translates to CASSPTGGPNYGYTF.